Listed here are 29 T cell receptor beta chains from one sample, sequenced in a study of blood T cells in healthy people across ages. The use of a sample-barcoded 5' primer and a J-beta primer mix characterized a second PCR of roughly 7 to 11 cycles. A single record per CDR3 protein comes from TCRdb applying MiXCR to the 5' RACE reads. The table shows 550,000 to 700,000 distinct CDR3 sequences, with approximately 27% occurring only once. Sequenced sample: blood. The receptors here all came from a woman in her sixties or seventies in good health.

The gene calls are TRBV29-1 and TRBJ2-5; TRBD1 matches 11 bases. The assigned J gene may be wrong: the sequence end matches TRBJ2-1 better. There are 13 residues in the CDR3. Germline lookup yields CDR1 SQVTM and CDR2 ANQGSEA. CDR3 sequence: CSAGTGGGDEQFF. CDR3 DNA: TGCAGCGCAGGGACAGGGGGAGGGGATGAGCAGTTCTTC.

The V call is TRBV7-2, the J call TRBJ2-5; a possible D gene is TRBD2 (7 bases). The CDR3 consists of 16 residues. Germline assignment: CDR1 SGHTA and CDR2 FQGNSA. The V end was cut by 2 bases, the J end by 4 bases, with 17 bases between. CDR3 region: CASSLSGLGGGETQYF. In DNA form, the CDR3 reads TGTGCCAGCAGCTTATCCGGACTAGGGGGGGGAGAGACCCAGTACTTC.

In regard to this clonotype: An end of the junction does not agree with germline; a read error may underlie this. The genes are TRBV3-1 and TRBJ2-1, with a possible D match to TRBD1 (6 bases). The CDR3 covers 16 residues. The V gene's germline CDR1 is LGHDT and CDR2 YNNKEL (reference sequence). CDR3 protein: CAGSQWTGTNYNEQFF. The DNA of the CDR3 is TGTGCCGGCAGCCAATGGACCGGGACAAACTACAATGAGCAGTTCTTC.

This clonotype showed up just a few times. V and J are TRBV20-1 and TRBJ2-3; 13 bases are a match to TRBD2. CDR1 and CDR2 (germline): DFQATT, SNEGSKA (reference sequence). Trimming removed 6 bases from V and 5 bases from J; junction bases left unmatched: 5. CDR3 size: 14 residues. This chain's CDR3 is CSATSGGAVDTQYF. Here the CDR3 DNA reads TGCAGTGCCACTAGCGGGGGGGCCGTAGATACGCAGTATTTT.

This clonotype was seen a few times. The chain joins TRBV4-3 to TRBJ2-2; D tentatively reads TRBD1 or TRBD2 (5 bases each). Germline CDR1 is LGHNA and CDR2 is YSLEER. This CDR3 has 14 residues. V lost 4 bases to trimming and J lost 3 bases, with 9 bases between them. Here the CDR3 reads CASSRGDDTGELFF. CDR3 nucleotide sequence: TGCGCCAGCAGCCGAGGGGATGACACCGGGGAGCTGTTTTTT.

This chain joins TRBV11-3 and TRBJ1-1, with D tentatively TRBD1 (6 bases). V was cut by 5 bases and J by 2 bases, with 12 bases left in between. This CDR3 has 14 amino acids. Germline V gene data show CDR1 as SGHNT and CDR2 as YENEEA. CDR3 sequence (DNA): TGTGCCAGCAGCAAGACAGGAATAAACACTGAAGCTTTCTTT. It specifies CASSKTGINTEAFF.

This chain links TRBV4-3 with TRBJ1-5; no reliable D call. This CDR3 has 15 residues. With 0 bases removed from V and 2 bases from J, the gap between germline ends came to 8 bases. From germline, CDR1 is LGHNA and CDR2 YSLEER. CDR3 coding DNA: TGCGCCAGCAGCCAAGATACGAAGGGCAATCAGCCCCAGCATTTT. The encoded protein is CASSQDTKGNQPQHF.

The chain has TRBV7-2 and TRBJ1-2, with 9 nucleotides matching TRBD1. Germline lookup yields CDR1 SGHTA and CDR2 FQGNSA. This CDR3 is built from 15 residues. Trimming at V came to 1 base and at J to 7 bases, leaving 7 bases not matched to a gene. The CDR3 spells CASSLVGGTGFGYTF. CDR3 bases: TGTGCCAGCAGCTTAGTAGGGGGGACAGGGTTTGGCTACACCTTC.

This chain links TRBV5-4 with TRBJ1-1; TRBD1 matches at 9 bases. The CDR3 runs to 15 residues. The germline V gene has CDR1 SGHNT and CDR2 YYREEE (reference sequence). The junction had 8 bases not matched to a gene; V was cut back by 4 bases and J by 4 bases. The CDR3 loop is CASSTNRGLGTEAFF. CDR3 sequence (DNA): TGTGCCAGCAGCACCAACAGGGGGCTCGGCACTGAAGCTTTCTTT.

The V gene is TRBV20-1, the J gene TRBJ1-6, with D uncertain. The length of the CDR3 is 13 residues. The V and J ends lost 6 bases and 6 bases respectively, with 12 bases between them. Germline lookup yields CDR1 DFQATT and CDR2 SNEGSKA (reference sequence). CDR3 sequence (DNA): TGCAGTGCGGGCGGGCTCCCTAATTCACCCCTCCACTTT. Protein: CSAGGLPNSPLHF.

The V gene is TRBV7-2, the J gene TRBJ2-3; 11 bases align to TRBD2. V gave up 7 bases and J gave up 6 bases; unmatched junction bases: 9. This CDR3 comprises 15 residues. Per the germline V gene, CDR1 is SGHTA and CDR2 is FQGNSA. This CDR3 is CASTLGLAAGDTQYF. CDR3 coding DNA: TGTGCCAGCACCTTGGGACTAGCGGCGGGGGATACGCAGTATTTT.

This clonotype showed up many times. The chain has TRBV7-3 and TRBJ2-1; the match to TRBD2 covers 11 bases. Germline values: CDR1 SGHTA, CDR2 FQGTGA. V lost 6 bases to trimming and J lost 7 bases; unmatched junction nucleotides: 8. The CDR3 length is 15 residues. This CDR3 reads CASSRSGGAENEQFF. In DNA form, the CDR3 reads TGTGCCAGCAGTCGTAGCGGGGGGGCCGAGAATGAGCAGTTCTTC.

This clonotype was counted only a few times. The J gene is TRBJ1-6, the V gene TRBV30; D is uncertain. Germline CDR1 GTSNPN, CDR2 SVGIG (reference sequence). CDR3 size: 13 residues. V was pared by 3 bases and J by 5 bases, with 8 bases between. CDR3 DNA: TGTGCCTGGAGCGGGGAGCATAATTCACCCCTCCACTTT. It codes for CAWSGEHNSPLHF.

The chain links TRBV12-3 or TRBV12-4 to TRBJ2-4; no clear D. This CDR3 is built from 15 residues. V dropped 6 bases and J dropped 0 bases, with 12 bases sitting between them. The CDR3 sequence is CASSPEAGAKNIQYF. The CDR3 DNA reads as TGTGCCAGCAGCCCGGAAGCCGGAGCCAAAAACATTCAGTACTTC.

This clonotype was seen a handful of times. The rearrangement links TRBV7-8 to TRBJ2-7, with D perhaps TRBD2 (6 bases). The germline gives CDR1 SGHVS, CDR2 FQNEAQ. The CDR3 has 14 amino acids. V was shortened by 9 bases and J by 4 bases, with 19 bases between the two germline ends. The DNA for the CDR3 is TGTGCCAGTGGCCCGAGACTAGGAGCATACGAGCAGTACTTC. Protein product: CASGPRLGAYEQYF.

This clonotype was detected a few times. J is TRBJ2-2 and V is TRBV3-1; TRBD2 agrees at 8 bases. CDR1 is LGHDT and CDR2 is YNNKEL in the germline V gene (reference sequence). This CDR3 spans 14 amino acids. V shed 7 bases and J 4 bases; nucleotides not matched to a gene: 5. The CDR3 is CASKVGGATGELFF. CDR3 nucleotide sequence: TGTGCCAGCAAGGTCGGGGGGGCCACCGGGGAGCTGTTTTTT.

CDR3 sequence: CASSYPGQSDTQYF. Here the CDR3 DNA reads TGTGCCAGCAGTTACCCGGGACAGTCAGATACGCAGTATTTT. V usage is TRBV6-6 and J usage is TRBJ2-3, with 7 bases identical to TRBD1. With 2 bases clipped from V and 4 bases from J, the junction kept 3 bases outside the gene matches. The CDR3 is 14 residues long. The germline gives CDR1 MNHNY, CDR2 SVGAGI (reference sequence).

This chain joins TRBV13 and TRBJ2-5; 8 bases are a match to TRBD1. The V gene's germline CDR1 is PRHDT and CDR2 FYEKMQ (reference sequence). With 3 bases clipped from V and 2 bases from J, the junction kept 8 bases outside the gene matches. CDR3 length equals 16 residues. CDR3 nucleotides: TGTGCCAGCAGCTTTGGGACAGGATTAAAACAAGAGACCCAGTACTTC. Protein product: CASSFGTGLKQETQYF. The variable domain in full, with the rest retrieved from reference TRBV13 and TRBJ2-5, is AAGVIQSPRHLIKEKRETATLKCYPIPRHDTVYWYQQGPGQDPQFLISFYEKMQSDKGSIPDRFSAQQFSDYHSELNMSSLELGDSALYFCASSFGTGLKQETQYFGPGTRLLVL.

This clonotype was counted only a few times. This chain joins TRBV6-5 and TRBJ2-4; 12 bases are shared with TRBD1. V shed 6 bases and J 2 bases; nucleotides not matched to a gene: 5. The V gene's germline CDR1 is MNHEY and CDR2 SVGAGI. The CDR3 runs 16 residues. Here the CDR3 reads CASSLGTGGSKNIQYF. The DNA for the CDR3 is TGTGCCAGCAGCCTAGGGACAGGGGGCTCCAAAAACATTCAGTACTTC.

The V and J genes are TRBV29-1 and TRBJ2-4; TRBD2 might be the D (6 bases). Germline values: CDR1 SQVTM, CDR2 ANQGSEA. The CDR3 contains 15 residues. Trimming took 1 base from V and 8 from J, leaving 18 bases between them. CDR3 region: CSVEVRPGARDIQYF. CDR3 bases: TGCAGCGTTGAAGTTCGGCCGGGAGCAAGGGACATTCAGTACTTC.

This clonotype has at least ten counts. The rearrangement uses TRBV20-1 and TRBJ2-3, with D possibly TRBD2 on 5 matching bases. The germline gives CDR1 DFQATT, CDR2 SNEGSKA (reference sequence). CDR3 length equals 19 residues. V shed 3 bases and J shed 2 bases, with 27 bases lying between them. CDR3 sequence reads: CSASSSDGRLLGTTDTQYF. As DNA, the CDR3 is TGCAGTGCTAGCAGTAGCGATGGGCGGCTTCTTGGAACCACAGATACGCAGTATTTT.

V and J are TRBV4-1 and TRBJ1-2; D ambiguous. Germline assignment: CDR1 MGHRA and CDR2 YSYEKL. The CDR3 is made up of 14 amino acids. Deletions cut 10 bases from V and 0 bases from J, with 15 bases between. This CDR3 is CATAYSTANYGYTF. The CDR3, as DNA: TGCGCCACCGCATACAGCACTGCTAACTATGGCTACACCTTC.

This clonotype was counted many times. The chain is built from TRBV28 and TRBJ2-1, with TRBD2 matching 8 bases. CDR1 and CDR2 (germline): MDHEN, SYDVKM. The CDR3 covers 15 residues. With V trimmed by 8 bases and J by 3 bases, 9 bases remained unmatched. CDR3 coding DNA: TGTGCCAGCGCCCCCTTAGCGGGAAGCTACAATGAGCAGTTCTTC. Amino acid sequence: CASAPLAGSYNEQFF.

This clonotype was detected only a few times. The chain recombines TRBV7-9 with TRBJ2-5; no clear D. Trimming pared 3 bases from V and 4 bases from J, leaving 21 bases between. This CDR3 contains 17 residues. Per the germline V gene, CDR1 is SEHNR and CDR2 is FQNEAQ (reference sequence). For the CDR3, the DNA is TGTGCCAGCAGCTTGTTCACGTCCGTCGCCCTACCAGAGACCCAGTACTTC. It encodes CASSLFTSVALPETQYF.

The rearrangement joins TRBV20-1 to TRBJ2-5; D may match TRBD1 or TRBD2 (5 bases each). Trimming took off 0 bases at V and 3 bases at J, with 20 bases between the two ends. The V gene's germline CDR1 is DFQATT and CDR2 SNEGSKA (reference sequence). The CDR3 consists of 17 residues. The CDR3 reads CSARDADPVLGEETQYF. CDR3 DNA: TGCAGTGCTAGAGATGCTGATCCCGTACTAGGGGAAGAGACCCAGTACTTC.

This clonotype turned up a few times. The chain is built from TRBV5-6 and TRBJ1-6, with D unresolved. This CDR3 contains 13 residues. Per the germline V gene, CDR1 is SGHDT and CDR2 is YYEEEE. V lost 0 bases and J 10 bases, leaving 8 bases between the germline ends. For the CDR3, the DNA is TGTGCCAGCAGCTTGGGGCGAGAATCACCCCTCCACTTT. Its protein product is CASSLGRESPLHF.

The V gene is TRBV7-2, the J gene TRBJ2-7; D may be TRBD1 (5 bases). Trimming shortened V by 1 base and J by 1 base, and 11 bases separated the two germline ends. The germline gives CDR1 SGHTA, CDR2 FQGNSA. There are 15 residues in the CDR3. For the CDR3, the DNA is TGTGCCAGCAGCTTAGGTGGGGCTCATTCCTACGAGCAGTACTTC. This encodes CASSLGGAHSYEQYF.

This rearrangement joins TRBV5-6 to TRBJ1-4; 7 bases align to TRBD1. CDR1 is SGHDT and CDR2 is YYEEEE in the germline V gene. The CDR3 is 15 amino acids. V trimming: 0 bases; J trimming: 1 base; junction bases outside the gene matches: 0. Written as DNA, the CDR3 is TGTGCCAGCAGCTTGGGACAGGGAACTAATGAAAAACTGTTTTTT. Its translation is CASSLGQGTNEKLFF.

The V and J genes are TRBV7-9 and TRBJ2-5; TRBD1 aligns across 11 bases. The J call may be in error: the DNA end matches TRBJ2-7 better. Germline V gives CDR1 SEHNR, CDR2 FQNEAQ (reference sequence). The CDR3 spans 15 residues. The CDR3 region is CASSIRDRGIYEQYF. DNA for the CDR3: TGTGCCAGCAGCATCCGGGACAGGGGGATCTACGAGCAGTACTTC.